Listed below are T cell receptor beta chains from one sample, sequenced in a study of cytomegalovirus exposure and HLA in healthy donors. Assay used: immunoSEQ multiplex PCR; TCRdb lists only in-frame clones, some missing. The sample records 95,000 to 150,000 clones, around 76% being singletons. The sample was PBMCs. Receptor source: a man aged 55 to 70 in good health and CMV-seropositive. Both conserved end residues are part of each CDR3. D genes are given only for firm matches. Where a row states a size, it is once, few, many or the class of an expanded clone; other rows omit it.

size	D	V	J	CDR3	DNA
once	TRBD1	TRBV29-1	TRBJ2-7	CSVFRQGTYEQYF	TGCAGCGTTTTTAGACAGGGCACCTACGAGCAGTACTTC
NA	NA	TRBV5-4	TRBJ2-7	CASSLDYYEQYF	TGTGCCAGCAGCTTGGACTACTACGAGCAGTACTTC
NA	TRBD2	TRBV10-3	TRBJ2-7	CAISESLSSGSYEQYF	TGTGCCATCAGTGAGTCGTTGTCTAGCGGATCCTACGAGCAGTACTTC
NA	NA	TRBV7-6	TRBJ2-7	CASSFSGERYEQYF	TGTGCCAGCTCGTTTAGCGGAGAACGCTACGAGCAGTACTTC
once	NA	TRBV19	TRBJ2-4	CASSIIQKNIQYF	TGTGCCAGTAGTATTATACAAAAAAACATTCAGTACTTC
NA	TRBD1	TRBV5-5	TRBJ2-7	CASSWNTGGRYEQYF	TGTGCCAGCAGCTGGAATACAGGGGGAAGGTACGAGCAGTACTTC
NA	NA	TRBV6-8	TRBJ1-5	CASSYSKAGQGLSNQPQHF	TGTGCCAGCAGTTACTCTAAGGCGGGGCAGGGCCTTAGCAATCAGCCCCAGCATTTT
NA	TRBD1	TRBV18	TRBJ1-1	CASAGQSNTEAFF	TGTGCCAGCGCGGGACAGTCGAACACTGAAGCTTTCTTT
NA	NA	TRBV18	TRBJ1-4	CASSPPRGGLGYEKLFF	TGTGCCAGCTCACCACCCCGAGGAGGGTTGGGGTATGAAAAACTGTTTTTT
NA	NA	TRBV2	TRBJ1-2	CASSTSGASYGYTF	TGTGCCAGCAGTACATCAGGGGCGAGTTATGGCTACACCTTC
NA	NA	TRBV9	TRBJ2-5	CASSLRGDIGTETQYF	TGTGCCAGCAGCCTCCGGGGGGACATTGGGACAGAGACCCAGTACTTC
NA	TRBD2	TRBV27	TRBJ2-1	CASSLSSGSLRLDEQFF	TGTGCCAGCAGTTTATCGAGCGGGAGCCTTCGTCTGGATGAGCAGTTCTTC